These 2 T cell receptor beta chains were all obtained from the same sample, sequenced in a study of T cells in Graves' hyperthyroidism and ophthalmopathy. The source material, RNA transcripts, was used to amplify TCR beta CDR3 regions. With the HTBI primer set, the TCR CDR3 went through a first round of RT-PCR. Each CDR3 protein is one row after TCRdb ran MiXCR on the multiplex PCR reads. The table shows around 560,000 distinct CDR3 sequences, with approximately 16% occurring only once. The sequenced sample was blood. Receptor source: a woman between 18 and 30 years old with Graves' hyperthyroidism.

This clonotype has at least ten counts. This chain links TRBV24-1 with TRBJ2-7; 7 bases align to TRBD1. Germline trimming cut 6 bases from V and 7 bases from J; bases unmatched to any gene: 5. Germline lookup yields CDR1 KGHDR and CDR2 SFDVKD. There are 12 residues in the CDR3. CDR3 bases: TGTGCCACCAGTCAGCAGGGGGATGAGCAGTACTTC. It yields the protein CATSQQGDEQYF.

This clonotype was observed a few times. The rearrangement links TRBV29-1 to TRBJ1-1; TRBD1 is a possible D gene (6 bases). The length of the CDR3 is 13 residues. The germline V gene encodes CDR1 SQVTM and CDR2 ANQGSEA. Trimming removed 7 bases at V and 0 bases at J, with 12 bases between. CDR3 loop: CSARDNLNTEAFF. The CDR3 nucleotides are TGCAGCGCGCGGGACAATCTGAACACTGAAGCTTTCTTT.